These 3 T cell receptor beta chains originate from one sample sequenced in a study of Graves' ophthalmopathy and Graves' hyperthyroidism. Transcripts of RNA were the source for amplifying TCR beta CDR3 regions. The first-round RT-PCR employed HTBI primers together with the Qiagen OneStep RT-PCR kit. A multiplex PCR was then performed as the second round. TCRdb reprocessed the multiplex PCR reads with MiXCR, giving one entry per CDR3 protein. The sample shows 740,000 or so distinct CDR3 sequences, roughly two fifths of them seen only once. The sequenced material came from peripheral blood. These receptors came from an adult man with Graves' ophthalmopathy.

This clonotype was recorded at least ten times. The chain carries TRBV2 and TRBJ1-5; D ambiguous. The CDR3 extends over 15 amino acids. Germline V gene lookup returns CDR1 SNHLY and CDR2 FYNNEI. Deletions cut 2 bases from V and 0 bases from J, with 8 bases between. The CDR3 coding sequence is TGTGCCAGCAGTGAACCGGCCAGTAGCAATCAGCCCCAGCATTTT. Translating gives CASSEPASSNQPQHF.

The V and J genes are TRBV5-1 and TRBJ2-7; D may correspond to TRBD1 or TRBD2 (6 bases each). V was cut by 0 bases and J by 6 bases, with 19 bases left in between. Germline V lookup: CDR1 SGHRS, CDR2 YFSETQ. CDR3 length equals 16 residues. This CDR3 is CASSLEGEREAAEQYF. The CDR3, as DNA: TGCGCCAGCAGCTTGGAGGGGGAAAGGGAGGCGGCCGAGCAGTACTTC.

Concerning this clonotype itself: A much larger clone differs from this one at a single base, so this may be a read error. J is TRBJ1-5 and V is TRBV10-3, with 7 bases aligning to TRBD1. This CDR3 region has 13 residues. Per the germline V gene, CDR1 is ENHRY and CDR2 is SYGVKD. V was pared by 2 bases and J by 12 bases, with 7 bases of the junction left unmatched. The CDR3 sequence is CAISEDSGTVQHF. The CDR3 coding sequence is TGTGCCATCAGTGAGGACTCAGGGACAGTCCAGCATTTT.